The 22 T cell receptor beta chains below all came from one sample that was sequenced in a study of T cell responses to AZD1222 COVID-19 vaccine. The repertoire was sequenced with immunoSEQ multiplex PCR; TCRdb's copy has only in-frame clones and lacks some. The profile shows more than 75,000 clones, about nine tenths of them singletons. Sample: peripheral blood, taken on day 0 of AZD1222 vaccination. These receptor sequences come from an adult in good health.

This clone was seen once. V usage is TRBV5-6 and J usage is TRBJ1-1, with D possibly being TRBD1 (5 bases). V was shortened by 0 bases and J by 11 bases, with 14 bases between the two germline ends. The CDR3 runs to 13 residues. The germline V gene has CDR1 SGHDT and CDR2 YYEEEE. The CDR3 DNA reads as TGTGCCAGCAGCTTGGCTGGGTCGGGGGAGGCTTTCTTT. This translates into CASSLAGSGEAFF.

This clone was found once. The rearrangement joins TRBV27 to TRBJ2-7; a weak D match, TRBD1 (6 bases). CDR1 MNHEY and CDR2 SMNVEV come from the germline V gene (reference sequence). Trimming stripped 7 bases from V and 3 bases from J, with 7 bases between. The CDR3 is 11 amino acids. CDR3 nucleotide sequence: TGTGCCAGCACCAGGGGCTACGAGCAGTACTTC. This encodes CASTRGYEQYF.

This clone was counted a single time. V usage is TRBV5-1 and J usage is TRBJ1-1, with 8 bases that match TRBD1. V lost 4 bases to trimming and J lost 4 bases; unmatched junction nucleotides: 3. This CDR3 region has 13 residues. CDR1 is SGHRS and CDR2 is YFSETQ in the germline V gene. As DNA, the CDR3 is TGCGCCAGCAGCAGGACAGGGTTCACTGAAGCTTTCTTT. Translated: CASSRTGFTEAFF.

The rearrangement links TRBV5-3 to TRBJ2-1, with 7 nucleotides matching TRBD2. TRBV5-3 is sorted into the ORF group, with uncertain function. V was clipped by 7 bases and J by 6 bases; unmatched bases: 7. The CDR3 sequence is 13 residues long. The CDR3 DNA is TGTGCCAGATTATACGGGACTACCAATGAGCAGTTCTTC. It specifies CARLYGTTNEQFF.

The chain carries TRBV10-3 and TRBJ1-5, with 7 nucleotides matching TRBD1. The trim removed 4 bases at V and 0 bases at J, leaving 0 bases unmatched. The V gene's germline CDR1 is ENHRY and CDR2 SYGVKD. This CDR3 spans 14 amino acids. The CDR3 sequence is CAISGQGSNQPQHF. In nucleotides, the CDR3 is TGTGCCATCAGTGGACAGGGTAGCAATCAGCCCCAGCATTTT.

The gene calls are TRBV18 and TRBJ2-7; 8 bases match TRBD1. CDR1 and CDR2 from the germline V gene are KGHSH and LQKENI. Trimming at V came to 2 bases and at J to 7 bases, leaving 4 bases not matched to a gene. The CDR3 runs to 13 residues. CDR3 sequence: CASSPTTGAEQYF. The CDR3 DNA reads TGTGCCAGCTCACCAACGACAGGGGCGGAGCAGTACTTC. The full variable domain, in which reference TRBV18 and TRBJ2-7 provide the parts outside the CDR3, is NAGVMQNPRHLVRRRGQEARLRCSPMKGHSHVYWYRQLPEEGLKFMVYLQKENIIDESGMPKERFSAEFPKEGPSILRIQQVVRGDSAAYFCASSPTTGAEQYFGPGTRLTVT.

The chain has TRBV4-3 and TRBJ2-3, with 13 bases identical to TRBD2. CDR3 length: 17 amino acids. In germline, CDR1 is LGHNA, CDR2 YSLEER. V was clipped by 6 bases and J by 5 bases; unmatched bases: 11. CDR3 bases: TGCGCCAGCAGTCAGGCGGGGACTAGCGGGGCGGGAGATACGCAGTATTTT. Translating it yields CASSQAGTSGAGDTQYF.

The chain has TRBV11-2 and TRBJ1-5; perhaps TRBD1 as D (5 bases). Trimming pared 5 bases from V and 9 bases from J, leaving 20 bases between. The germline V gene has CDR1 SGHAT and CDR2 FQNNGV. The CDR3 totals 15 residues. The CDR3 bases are TGTGCCAGCAGCCTTGACGGGAGAGGGGCTTGGCCCCAGCATTTT. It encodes CASSLDGRGAWPQHF. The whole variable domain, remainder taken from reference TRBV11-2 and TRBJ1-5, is EAGVAQSPRYKIIEKRQSVAFWCNPISGHATLYWYQQILGQGPKLLIQFQNNGVVDDSQLPKDRFSAERLKGVDSTLKIQPAKLEDSAVYLCASSLDGRGAWPQHFGDGTRLSIL.

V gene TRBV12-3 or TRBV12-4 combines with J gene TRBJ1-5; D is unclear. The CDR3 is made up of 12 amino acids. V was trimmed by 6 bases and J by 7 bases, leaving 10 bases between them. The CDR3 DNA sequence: TGTGCCAGCAGCCGGTTAACCCAGCCCCAGCATTTT. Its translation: CASSRLTQPQHF.

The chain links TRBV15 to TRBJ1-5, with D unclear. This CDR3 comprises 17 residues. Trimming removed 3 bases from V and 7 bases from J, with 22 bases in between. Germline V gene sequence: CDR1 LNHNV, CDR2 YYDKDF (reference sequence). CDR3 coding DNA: TGTGCCACCAGCAGGGCCCCGGACTCACCAACGGGCCAGCCCCAGCATTTT. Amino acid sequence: CATSRAPDSPTGQPQHF. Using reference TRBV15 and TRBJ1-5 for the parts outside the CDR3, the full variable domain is DAMVIQNPRYQVTQFGKPVTLSCSQTLNHNVMYWYQQKSSQAPKLLFHYYDKDFNNEADTPDNFQSRRPNTSFCFLDIRSPGLGDTAMYLCATSRAPDSPTGQPQHFGDGTRLSIL.

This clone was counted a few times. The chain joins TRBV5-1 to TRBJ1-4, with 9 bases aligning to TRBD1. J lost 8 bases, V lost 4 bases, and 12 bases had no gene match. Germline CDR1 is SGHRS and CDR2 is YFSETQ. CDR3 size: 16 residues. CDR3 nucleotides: TGCGCCAGCAGCACCTTGACAGGGGGTCAAAAGGAAAAACTGTTTTTT. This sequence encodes CASSTLTGGQKEKLFF.

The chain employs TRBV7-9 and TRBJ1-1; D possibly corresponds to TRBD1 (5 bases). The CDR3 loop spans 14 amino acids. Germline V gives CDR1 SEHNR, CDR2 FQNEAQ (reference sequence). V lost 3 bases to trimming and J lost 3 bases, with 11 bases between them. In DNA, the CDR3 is TGTGCCAGCAGCTTGAGGGGAGCGGACACTGAAGCTTTCTTT. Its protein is CASSLRGADTEAFF.

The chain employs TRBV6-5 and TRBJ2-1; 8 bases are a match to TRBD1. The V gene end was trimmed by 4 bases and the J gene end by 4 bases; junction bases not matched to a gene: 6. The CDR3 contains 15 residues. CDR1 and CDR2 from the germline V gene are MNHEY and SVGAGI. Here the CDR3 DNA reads TGTGCCAGCAGTTCTTACAGGGGGGCTTACAATGAGCAGTTCTTC. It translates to CASSSYRGAYNEQFF.

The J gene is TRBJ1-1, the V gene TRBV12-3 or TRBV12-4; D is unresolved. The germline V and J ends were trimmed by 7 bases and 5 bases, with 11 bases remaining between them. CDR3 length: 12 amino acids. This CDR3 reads CASTFGGTEAFF. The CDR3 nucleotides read TGTGCCAGCACCTTCGGTGGGACTGAAGCTTTCTTT.

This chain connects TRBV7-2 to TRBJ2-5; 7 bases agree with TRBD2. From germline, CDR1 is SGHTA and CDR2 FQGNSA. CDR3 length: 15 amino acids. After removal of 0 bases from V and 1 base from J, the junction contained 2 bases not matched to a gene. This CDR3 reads CASSLAAGIQETQYF. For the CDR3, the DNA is TGTGCCAGCAGCTTAGCAGCGGGAATCCAAGAGACCCAGTACTTC.

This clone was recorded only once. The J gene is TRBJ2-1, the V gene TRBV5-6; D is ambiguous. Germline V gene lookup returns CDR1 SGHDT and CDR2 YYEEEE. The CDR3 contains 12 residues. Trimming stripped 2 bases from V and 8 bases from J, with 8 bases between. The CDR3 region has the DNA TGTGCCAGCAGCTTAGGAATAGATGAGCAGTTCTTC. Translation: CASSLGIDEQFF.

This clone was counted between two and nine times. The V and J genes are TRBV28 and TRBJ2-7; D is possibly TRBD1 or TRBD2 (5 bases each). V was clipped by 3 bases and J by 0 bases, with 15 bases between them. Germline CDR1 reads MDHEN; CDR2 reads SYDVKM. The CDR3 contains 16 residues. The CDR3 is CASSFPGTVSSYEQYF. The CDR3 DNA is TGTGCCAGCAGTTTCCCCGGGACGGTGAGCTCCTACGAGCAGTACTTC.

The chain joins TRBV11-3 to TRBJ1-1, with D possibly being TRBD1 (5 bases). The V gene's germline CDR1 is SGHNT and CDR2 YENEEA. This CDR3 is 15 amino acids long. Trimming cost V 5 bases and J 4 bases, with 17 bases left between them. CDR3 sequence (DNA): TGTGCCAGCAGCCGGGGGGGTCTACTCGGCACTGAAGCTTTCTTT. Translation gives CASSRGGLLGTEAFF.

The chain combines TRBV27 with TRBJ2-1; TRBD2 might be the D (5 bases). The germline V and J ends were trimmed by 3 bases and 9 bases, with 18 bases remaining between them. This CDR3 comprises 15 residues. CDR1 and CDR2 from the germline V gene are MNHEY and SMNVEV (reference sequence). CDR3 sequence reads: CASSFLVGSQSEQFF. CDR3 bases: TGTGCCAGCAGTTTCTTGGTAGGGAGTCAGAGTGAGCAGTTCTTC.

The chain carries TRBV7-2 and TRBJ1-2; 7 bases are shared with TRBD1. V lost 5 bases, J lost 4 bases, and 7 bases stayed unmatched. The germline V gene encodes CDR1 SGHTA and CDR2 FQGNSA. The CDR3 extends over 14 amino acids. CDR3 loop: CASSLSQGGYGYTF. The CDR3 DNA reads TGTGCCAGCAGCCTGTCCCAGGGGGGCTATGGCTACACCTTC. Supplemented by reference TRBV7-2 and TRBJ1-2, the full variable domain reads GAGVSQSPSNKVTEKGKDVELRCDPISGHTALYWYRQSLGQGLEFLIYFQGNSAPDKSGLPSDRFSAERTGGSVSTLTIQRTQQEDSAVYLCASSLSQGGYGYTFGSGTRLTVV.

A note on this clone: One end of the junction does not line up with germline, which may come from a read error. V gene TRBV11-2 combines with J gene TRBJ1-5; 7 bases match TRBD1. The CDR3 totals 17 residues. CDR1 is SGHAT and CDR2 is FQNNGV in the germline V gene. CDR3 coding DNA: TGTGCCAGCAGCTTAGATCCGGGACAGAGTGGTAATCGGCCCCAGCATTTT. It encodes CASSLDPGQSGNRPQHF.

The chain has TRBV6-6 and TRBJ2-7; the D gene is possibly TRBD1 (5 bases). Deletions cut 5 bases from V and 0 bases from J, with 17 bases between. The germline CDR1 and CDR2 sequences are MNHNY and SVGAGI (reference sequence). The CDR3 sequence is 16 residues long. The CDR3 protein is CASSTYLGVPSYEQYF. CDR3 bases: TGTGCCAGCAGTACATATCTAGGGGTTCCCTCCTACGAGCAGTACTTC.